Listed here is a single T cell receptor (beta chain). Its specificity is unknown. This entry is derived from a study of cytomegalovirus exposure and HLA in healthy donors. Study conclusions and caveats: Per a prior analysis, the majority of TCR beta V segments were productive roughly 87% or roughly 30% of the time. Over 150 TCR beta chains were listed as cytomegalovirus-associated. Most sequenced TCRs were rare (though some public TCRs occurred in many donors).

J gave up 4 bases and V 1 base, and 9 bases lay outside the gene matches. This CDR3 has 16 residues. Germline lookup yields CDR1 SGHAT and CDR2 FQNNGV. This PCR relied on a set of 60 Vbeta primers and 13 Jbeta primers. Here immunoSEQ multiplex PCR was the method, and the copy in TCRdb shows in-frame clones only, minus some. The sample yields 100,000 to 150,000 clones, about 71% seen once. The specimen sequenced was PBMCs. The source is an older woman in good health and CMV-seropositive. V gene TRBV11-2 combines with J gene TRBJ1-2, with 7 bases matching TRBD1. For the CDR3, the DNA is TGTGCCAGCAGCTTAGGGACAGGACCACACCCCTATGGCTACACCTTC. Its translation is CASSLGTGPHPYGYTF.